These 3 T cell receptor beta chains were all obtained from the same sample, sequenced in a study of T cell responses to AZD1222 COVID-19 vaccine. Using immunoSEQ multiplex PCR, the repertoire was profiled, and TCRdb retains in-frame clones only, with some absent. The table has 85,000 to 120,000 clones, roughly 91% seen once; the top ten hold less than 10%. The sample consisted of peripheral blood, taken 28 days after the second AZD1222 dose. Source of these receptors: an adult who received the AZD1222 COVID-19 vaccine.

CDR3 protein: CASSLESWGQGSYNEQFF. In nucleotides, the CDR3 is TGTGCCAGCAGCTTAGAGAGTTGGGGACAGGGTTCCTACAATGAGCAGTTCTTC. The chain joins TRBV11-3 to TRBJ2-1, with 9 bases aligning to TRBD1. CDR1 and CDR2 (germline): SGHNT, YENEEA. The junction had 7 bases not matched to a gene; V was cut back by 0 bases and J by 1 base. CDR3 length equals 18 residues.

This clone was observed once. Here the CDR3 reads CASKRGGVGNEQFF. The CDR3 nucleotides read TGTGCCAGCAAGCGGGGGGGCGTCGGCAATGAGCAGTTCTTC. This rearrangement joins TRBV6-5 to TRBJ2-1, with 10 bases aligning to TRBD2. CDR1 MNHEY and CDR2 SVGAGI come from the germline V gene. The J segment lost 6 bases and the V segment lost 7 bases, leaving 6 bases of the junction unmatched. CDR3 size: 14 residues.

CDR3 protein: CASSQDSPATTFWDTQYF. Written as DNA, the CDR3 is TGCGCCAGCAGCCAAGATTCACCAGCGACGACTTTCTGGGATACGCAGTATTTT. V is TRBV4-3 and J is TRBJ2-3; no reliable D call. The V end was cut by 0 bases, the J end by 6 bases, with 22 bases between. CDR1 LGHNA and CDR2 YSLEER come from the germline V gene. This CDR3 contains 18 residues.